This T cell receptor (beta chain) derives from a study of T cells after yellow fever vaccination (dated 2019 in TCRdb). About the study as a whole: The SMART-Seq v4 Ultra Low Input RNA kit was used to prepare libraries from fractions with low cell numbers. The cohort comprised two healthy male donors, one aged 18 to 30 and one aged 30 to 40 years. Blood samples were taken at several timepoints before and after primary and secondary immunization, and bulk PBMC replicates and cell subsets were isolated. To follow T-cell clones before and after both primary and booster YFV17D yellow fever vaccination, bulk TCR alpha and beta repertoires underwent longitudinal sequencing.

According to the study, the label for this sample's treatment or condition signals: live attenuated yellow fever vaccine strain. At each blood-draw timepoint, two biological replicates of bulk PBMCs were collected. PBMCs were isolated from peripheral blood using a standard Ficoll-Paque protocol. RNA was extracted with TriZol from bulk PBMCs, CD4 and CD8 fractions, and dextramer-positive and dextramer-negative fractions. About this clonotype itself: Its antigen remains unidentified. No quality values exist for individual bases; no much larger clone is one base distant.

Results the study describes overall, beyond this receptor: Because only two donors were included in the study, the extent to which the findings can be generalized is limited. Because abundant contaminating clonotypes from the bulk population could be contained in FACS-sorted repertoires, computational filtering was required. Compared with the primary T-cell response, the secondary T-cell response was weaker but faster, peaking on day 5 rather than day 15. After the booster, most clones that had expanded after primary vaccination were detected again (about 95% of CD4 and roughly 86% of CD8), suggesting broad maintenance of memory. A small fraction of clonotypes showed up in both the CD4 and CD8 compartments, probably as a result of convergent recombination.

CDR1 and CDR2 are drawn from the germline V gene: SQVTM, ANQGSEA. Trimming costs V 4 bases and J 3 bases, and their ends lie 13 bases apart. From the cysteine up to the phenylalanine, the CDR3 has a length of 13 residues. Only the CDR3 DNA stays, 39 bases, in frame from base 1. Sequencing was performed on an Illumina NovaSeq 6000. Synthesis of TCR cDNA relied on 5'RACE template switching, a step that introduced a universal primer site along with unique molecular identifiers. Priming for cDNA synthesis came from both the TCR alpha and TCR beta constant segments. Library amplification used two PCR steps, and the second PCR step added sample barcodes and sequencing adapters. Sequencing of libraries was done on Illumina HiSeq 2500 (2x100 bp) or NovaSeq (2x150 bp). Processing in the source paper ran as follows. Demultiplexing of reads and collapsing into UMI consensus sequences were performed with MIGEC, and V(D)J alignment was carried out with MiXCR. Vaccine-responding clonotypes were defined with edgeR using replicate PBMC samples, requiring FDR below 0.01 and a log2 fold change above 5 up to day 15. CD4 or CD8 identity was assigned to each bulk clonotype according to whether the clonotype was present at higher abundance in the sequenced CD4 repertoire or the sequenced CD8 repertoire. In-frame beta chains were kept once TCRdb had trimmed the public reads at Q25 with fastp and called clones with MiXCR. Rows with one shared CDR3 protein collapse into an entry with the most common genes and DNA. The V and J calls come from TCRdb's annotation, not from the publication. Across this sample there are 350,000 to 550,000 distinct CDR3 sequences, with under 20% seen only once. The ten largest clones take up 15% to 20% of the sample.

This specimen consisted of PBMCs, obtained before the yellow fever booster vaccination. The sequence derives from a man aged 18 to 30 who received the YFV17D yellow fever vaccine. The sequence joins TRBV29-1 to TRBJ2-7; no D gene can be assigned with confidence. The CDR3: CSVGAGVGYEQYF. The nucleotides are TGCAGCGTTGGAGCCGGAGTAGGCTACGAGCAGTACTTC.